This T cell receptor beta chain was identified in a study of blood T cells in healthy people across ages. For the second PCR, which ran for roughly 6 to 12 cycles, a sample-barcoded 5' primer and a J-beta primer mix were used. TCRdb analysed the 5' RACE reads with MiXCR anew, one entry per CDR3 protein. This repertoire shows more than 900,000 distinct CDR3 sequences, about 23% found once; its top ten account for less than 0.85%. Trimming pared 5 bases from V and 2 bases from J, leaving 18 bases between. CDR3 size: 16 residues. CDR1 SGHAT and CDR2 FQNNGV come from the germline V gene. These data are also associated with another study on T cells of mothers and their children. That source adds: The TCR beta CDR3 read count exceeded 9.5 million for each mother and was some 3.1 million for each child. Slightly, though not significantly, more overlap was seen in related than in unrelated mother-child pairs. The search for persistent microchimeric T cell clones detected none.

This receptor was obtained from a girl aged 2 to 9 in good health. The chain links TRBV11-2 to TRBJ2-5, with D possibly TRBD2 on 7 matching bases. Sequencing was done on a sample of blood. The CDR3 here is CASSPAGGREQETQYF. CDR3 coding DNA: TGTGCCAGCAGCCCTGCCGGGGGGCGGGAACAAGAGACCCAGTACTTC.